These 18 T cell receptor beta chains share one sample of origin, sequenced in a study of shared clonotypes between healthy human individuals. TCRdb keeps only in-frame clones here, not all; method: immunoSEQ multiplex PCR. The sample consists of around 750,000 clones, less than 85% of them appearing once. Sequenced: memory CD4+ T cells sorted from blood. Subset defined: CD45RA-negative fraction. The receptor set was obtained from a woman in her thirties in good health.

The genes are TRBV6-5 and TRBJ1-2, with 7 bases that match TRBD1. V trimming: 4 bases; J trimming: 5 bases; junction bases outside the gene matches: 7. Germline CDR1 is MNHEY and CDR2 is SVGAGI. This CDR3 has 14 amino acids. CDR3 DNA sequence: TGTGCCAGCAGTTCCCTCGGGACAGCGTATGGCTACACCTTC. Protein product: CASSSLGTAYGYTF.

In its sample, this clone was seen many times. The CDR3 sequence is CASSRQGSYTEAFF. CDR3 DNA sequence: TGTGCCAGCAGCCGACAGGGGTCATACACTGAAGCTTTCTTT. The rearrangement uses TRBV7-9 and TRBJ1-1; 8 bases agree with TRBD1. In germline, CDR1 is SEHNR, CDR2 FQNEAQ (reference sequence). The V segment lost 5 bases and the J segment 3 bases; nucleotides outside the gene matches: 5. The CDR3 spans 14 residues.

The chain is built from TRBV27 and TRBJ2-7, with D maybe TRBD1 (5 bases). Trimming shortened V by 1 base and J by 6 bases, and 13 bases separated the two germline ends. The germline gives CDR1 MNHEY, CDR2 SMNVEV (reference sequence). The CDR3 covers 14 residues. Here the CDR3 DNA reads TGTGCCAGCAGTTTATTACAGGCGTTCGGCGAGCAGTACTTC. This codes for CASSLLQAFGEQYF.

The chain recombines TRBV10-3 with TRBJ1-5; no firm D call. The germline CDR1 and CDR2 sequences are ENHRY and SYGVKD. V lost 10 bases and J lost 3, with 13 bases in between. The CDR3 is made up of 13 amino acids. The CDR3 DNA reads as TGTGCCACCAACCAACAGATCAATCAGCCCCAGCATTTT. Amino acid sequence: CATNQQINQPQHF.

V and J are TRBV5-4 and TRBJ1-1; TRBD1 matches at 9 bases. This CDR3 is 15 amino acids long. Germline trimming cut 3 bases from V and 1 base from J; bases unmatched to any gene: 4. Per germline, CDR1 SGHNT and CDR2 YYREEE (reference sequence). CDR3 region: CASSSPGQGNTEAFF. CDR3 sequence (DNA): TGTGCCAGCAGCTCCCCGGGACAGGGGAACACTGAAGCTTTCTTT.

The chain uses TRBV5-1 and TRBJ2-7, with TRBD2 identical over 9 bases. Germline V gene data show CDR1 as SGHRS and CDR2 as YFSETQ. V was clipped by 6 bases and J by 5 bases; unmatched bases: 15. The CDR3 totals 16 residues. The CDR3 bases are TGCGCCAGCAACTCGGGCCAGTTAGCGGGAGCAAACGAGCAGTACTTC. Encoded protein: CASNSGQLAGANEQYF.

In this sample, this clone turned up many times. The V gene is TRBV27, the J gene TRBJ1-5; D gene uncertain. CDR1 MNHEY and CDR2 SMNVEV come from the germline V gene (reference sequence). Trimming left V 3 bases short and J 3 bases short, with 9 bases between. This CDR3 has 14 amino acids. The CDR3 sequence is CASSLGHNNQPQHF. CDR3 in DNA: TGTGCCAGCAGTTTGGGTCATAACAATCAGCCCCAGCATTTT.

Turning to this clone: At one end, the junction sequence differs from germline, possibly due to a read error. The CDR3 nucleotides are TGCAGCGTCGAAGACAATAACTATGGCTACACCTTC. As protein: CSVEDNNYGYTF. The chain uses TRBV29-1 and TRBJ1-2; D gene unclear. The V gene's germline CDR1 is SQVTM and CDR2 ANQGSEA. There are 12 residues in the CDR3.

This chain uses TRBV4-1 with TRBJ2-5; D is possibly TRBD1 or TRBD2 (6 bases each). Trimming removed 0 bases at V and 7 bases at J, with 18 bases between. The CDR3 has 16 amino acids. Germline values: CDR1 MGHRA, CDR2 YSYEKL. The CDR3 reads CASSQEGSGGGGTQYF. CDR3 DNA: TGCGCCAGCAGCCAAGAGGGGAGCGGAGGAGGGGGGACCCAGTACTTC.

This chain connects TRBV6-5 to TRBJ2-2; no clear D gene. V lost 11 bases and J 1 base, leaving 11 bases between the germline ends. Germline CDR1 and CDR2: MNHEY and SVGAGI. CDR3 length equals 13 residues. CDR3 sequence: CAAFQENTGELFF. The CDR3 DNA reads as TGTGCCGCGTTTCAGGAGAACACCGGGGAGCTGTTTTTT.

The chain has TRBV6-5 and TRBJ1-2, with D possibly being TRBD1 (6 bases). Germline loops: CDR1 MNHEY, CDR2 SVGAGI. Between the trimmed V and J ends, which lost 6 bases and 4 bases, there was a span of 15 bases. The CDR3 runs 14 residues. The CDR3 DNA follows: TGTGCCAGCAGAACAGGGTCTCGGGGCTATGGCTACACCTTC. Protein product: CASRTGSRGYGYTF.

This clone was seen a handful of times. The V gene is TRBV6-5, the J gene TRBJ2-4, with a weak D call TRBD1 (5 bases). CDR3 length: 13 residues. Germline loops: CDR1 MNHEY, CDR2 SVGAGI. Trimming shortened V by 7 bases and J by 5 bases, and 12 bases separated the two germline ends. In nucleotides, the CDR3 is TGTGCCAGCAACAGGTTTGGGGAAAACATTCAGTACTTC. Encoded protein: CASNRFGENIQYF.

The chain is built from TRBV19 and TRBJ2-6; no reliable D call. The length of the CDR3 is 17 residues. Trimming took 7 bases from V and 0 from J, leaving 16 bases between them. The germline CDR1 and CDR2 sequences are LNHDA and SQIVND (reference sequence). CDR3: CASTWGRSNSGANVLTF. Here the CDR3 DNA reads TGTGCCAGTACTTGGGGTAGGAGTAACTCTGGGGCCAACGTCCTGACTTTC.

This chain links TRBV29-1 with TRBJ2-7; TRBD2 matches 7 bases. J gave up 4 bases and V 4 bases, and 10 bases lay outside the gene matches. The CDR3 covers 14 residues. Germline V gives CDR1 SQVTM, CDR2 ANQGSEA. CDR3 region: CSVGSGKGYYEQYF. In nucleotides, the CDR3 is TGCAGCGTTGGGAGCGGGAAAGGCTATTACGAGCAGTACTTC.

The CDR3 protein is CASSSGQGSYNEQFF. CDR3 DNA: TGTGCCAGCAGCTCCGGACAGGGCTCCTACAATGAGCAGTTCTTC. This sequence joins TRBV5-4 and TRBJ2-1, with 8 bases fitting TRBD1. CDR3 length: 15 amino acids. Germline V gives CDR1 SGHNT, CDR2 YYREEE (reference sequence). Trimming cost V 3 bases and J 0 bases; bases outside gene matches: 2. The whole variable domain, remainder taken from reference TRBV5-4 and TRBJ2-1, is ETGVTQSPTHLIKTRGQQVTLRCSSQSGHNTVSWYQQALGQGPQFIFQYYREEENGRGNFPPRFSGLQFPNYSSELNVNALELDDSALYLCASSSGQGSYNEQFFGPGTRLTVL.

In this sample, this clone turned up once. The chain is built from TRBV6-5 and TRBJ1-3, with D unclear. Germline loops: CDR1 MNHEY, CDR2 SVGAGI. The CDR3 spans 16 residues. Between the trimmed V and J ends, which lost 4 bases and 0 bases, there was a span of 13 bases. The CDR3 DNA follows: TGTGCCAGCAGTTCCCAGACCGCAAACTCTGGAAACACCATATATTTT. As protein: CASSSQTANSGNTIYF.

This sequence joins TRBV7-2 and TRBJ1-1; tentatively, D is TRBD1 (5 bases). The germline V gene encodes CDR1 SGHTA and CDR2 FQGNSA. Between the trimmed V and J ends, which lost 4 bases and 0 bases, there was a span of 6 bases. This CDR3 is built from 13 residues. CDR3 DNA sequence: TGTGCCAGCAGCTGGGACCTGAACACTGAAGCTTTCTTT. It yields the protein CASSWDLNTEAFF.

The J gene is TRBJ1-2, the V gene TRBV6-5, with TRBD1 as a possible D gene (6 bases). V was cut by 6 bases and J by 2 bases, with 13 bases left in between. The germline gives CDR1 MNHEY, CDR2 SVGAGI. There are 14 residues in the CDR3. The CDR3 DNA follows: TGTGCCAGCAGGCAATCTGGACAGAACTATGGCTACACCTTC. Translating gives CASRQSGQNYGYTF.